A single sample gave rise to the 11 T cell receptor beta chains below, sequenced in a study of blood T cell repertoires in COVID-19. Repertoires were generated with immunoSEQ multiplex PCR, while TCRdb's copy carries only in-frame clones and drops some. Among 440,000 or so clones, over 75% were seen once, and the ten largest hold about 1.6%. Sequencing input: peripheral blood. These receptors were taken from a woman aged 40 to 55 with COVID-19, enrolled during active disease.

The V gene is TRBV28, the J gene TRBJ1-4; D possibly corresponds to TRBD1 (6 bases). Germline V gives CDR1 MDHEN, CDR2 SYDVKM. Trimming left V 2 bases short and J 8 bases short, with 15 bases between. The CDR3 is 15 residues long. CDR3 in DNA: TGTGCCAGCAGTTTACCTTCAACAGGGTTAGAAAAACTGTTTTTT. It encodes CASSLPSTGLEKLFF.

To note about this clone: One junction end does not reproduce the germline sequence, and a read error may be involved. This chain joins TRBV9 and TRBJ2-1; the D gene is possibly TRBD1 (5 bases). Germline CDR1 is SGDLS and CDR2 is YYNGEE. This CDR3 contains 12 residues. The CDR3 spells CVSSSGHYEQFF. The CDR3, as DNA: TGTGTCAGCAGCTCCGGACATTATGAGCAGTTCTTC.

The chain has TRBV2 and TRBJ2-3; D is possibly TRBD1 (5 bases). The CDR3 length is 18 residues. The germline CDR1 and CDR2 sequences are SNHLY and FYNNEI. V was trimmed by 6 bases and J by 0 bases, leaving 22 bases between them. In DNA form, the CDR3 reads TGTGCCAGCAGAGACCCTCTTAGGGGCCCTGCTAGCACAGATACGCAGTATTTT. Translation gives CASRDPLRGPASTDTQYF.

The CDR3 loop is CASSRRLTGSTVITQYF. In DNA form, the CDR3 reads TGTGCCAGCAGTCGGCGACTGACAGGGTCCACGGTGATTACGCAGTATTTT. V is TRBV5-6 and J is TRBJ2-3; 7 bases are shared with TRBD1. CDR3 length: 17 residues. Germline trimming cut 5 bases from V and 8 bases from J; bases unmatched to any gene: 20. The germline V gene has CDR1 SGHDT and CDR2 YYEEEE.

This chain links TRBV27 with TRBJ1-6; D remains unclear. The CDR3 spans 16 residues. The ends were cut back, 5 bases at V and 7 bases at J, with 18 bases in the middle. CDR1 MNHEY and CDR2 SMNVEV come from the germline V gene (reference sequence). The CDR3 reads CASSVRLLSLNSPLHF. The CDR3, as DNA: TGTGCCAGCAGTGTAAGACTGTTATCCCTAAATTCACCCCTCCACTTT.

The V call is TRBV6-6, the J call TRBJ1-4; possible D gene TRBD1, 5 bases. The germline V gene has CDR1 MNHNY and CDR2 SVGAGI (reference sequence). The length of the CDR3 is 14 residues. The V gene lost 0 bases and the J gene lost 4 bases, with 6 bases spanning the gap. The CDR3 bases are TGTGCCAGCAGTTACTCGACAGTTAATGAAAAACTGTTTTTT. Amino acid sequence: CASSYSTVNEKLFF.

The chain employs TRBV7-2 and TRBJ1-1; D is uncertain. Germline values: CDR1 SGHTA, CDR2 FQGNSA. The CDR3 contains 15 residues. The V end was cut by 1 base, the J end by 3 bases, with 12 bases between. The CDR3, as DNA: TGTGCCAGCAGCTTAGTAGGAGGGATGTACACTGAAGCTTTCTTT. It encodes CASSLVGGMYTEAFF.

This clone was detected once. The chain carries TRBV20-1 and TRBJ1-1; TRBD1 agrees at 8 bases. The ends lost 3 bases at V and 7 bases at J; junction bases unmatched: 10. The CDR3 has 14 residues. The germline CDR1 and CDR2 sequences are DFQATT and SNEGSKA (reference sequence). The CDR3 bases are TGCAGTGCTAGTAGGCCAGGGGGCGAAGATGAAGCTTTCTTT. Its translation: CSASRPGGEDEAFF.

V gene TRBV19 combines with J gene TRBJ2-3; 14 bases fit TRBD2. V lost 5 bases to trimming and J lost 0 bases; unmatched junction nucleotides: 7. The CDR3 is 18 residues long. The germline V gene encodes CDR1 LNHDA and CDR2 SQIVND (reference sequence). Here the CDR3 DNA reads TGTGCCAGTAGTGTACGCCGACTAGCGGGGGGGAGCACAGATACGCAGTATTTT. Residues: CASSVRRLAGGSTDTQYF.

This chain links TRBV19 with TRBJ2-3, with D possibly TRBD1 on 6 matching bases. CDR1 LNHDA and CDR2 SQIVND come from the germline V gene (reference sequence). Deletions cut 2 bases from V and 2 bases from J, with 11 bases between. This CDR3 comprises 15 residues. CDR3 region: CASSISDSFTDTQYF. CDR3 DNA sequence: TGTGCCAGTAGTATATCGGACAGTTTCACAGATACGCAGTATTTT. The whole variable domain, remainder taken from reference TRBV19 and TRBJ2-3, is DGGITQSPKYLFRKEGQNVTLSCEQNLNHDAMYWYRQDPGQGLRLIYYSQIVNDFQKGDIAEGYSVSREKKESFPLTVTSAQKNPTAFYLCASSISDSFTDTQYFGPGTRLTVL.

J is TRBJ1-5 and V is TRBV18; D call uncertain. Germline V gene data show CDR1 as KGHSH and CDR2 as LQKENI. The CDR3 extends over 16 amino acids. V was cut by 3 bases and J by 5 bases, with 17 bases left in between. The CDR3 nucleotides read TGTGCCAGCTCACCGGGCCCGGGGATAGGTGATCAGCCCCAGCATTTT. Translating it yields CASSPGPGIGDQPQHF.